What follows describes a single TCR beta chain. No antigen is known for it. Profiled with immunoSEQ multiplex PCR; TCRdb holds only in-frame clones, not every one. The table includes approximately 1,100 clones, 80% to 85% detected once. CDR1 and CDR2 from the germline V gene are MNHEY and SMNVEV (reference sequence). The ends were cut back, 3 bases at V and 14 bases at J, with 11 bases in the middle. This CDR3 contains 12 residues. This sample was taken from a study of blood T cell dynamics during melanoma immunotherapy. Study overall: First-line therapy was either pembrolizumab or nivolumab with ipilimumab for metastatic melanoma.

Study-wide points: A W3 rise in cfDNA rearrangement score marked disease control, not progression.

As for time point: week 3, after first cycle of checkpoint inhibitor. Prior systemic cancer therapy, immunosuppressant use and other active malignancies excluded patients. The rearrangement links TRBV27 to TRBJ1-6, with D possibly TRBD1 on 6 matching bases. The sequencing used cell-free DNA from blood, collected from a patient treated with checkpoint blockade. The sequence was obtained from a human donor with melanoma. The DNA of the CDR3 is TGTGCCAGCAGTTTTCAGGGGTCGACCCTCCACTTT. Amino acid sequence: CASSFQGSTLHF.